This T cell receptor (beta chain) was recorded in a study of cytotoxic CD8 clonotypes in ibrutinib-treated CLL. Profiling relied on immunoSEQ multiplex PCR, and the TCRdb table lists in-frame clones only, not all of them. Seen here are 33,000 or so clones, roughly 45% observed once, and the top ten hold approximately 17%. This clone has a handful of counts. The junction differs from germline at one of its ends, possibly a read error. The material was PBMCs, obtained before ibrutinib treatment. The sequence was collected from a human donor with chronic lymphocytic leukemia.

CDR3 in amino acids: CASSTPGLLYEQYF. The CDR3 DNA reads TGTGCCAGCTCAACACCGGGACTCCTCTACGAGCAGTACTTC. The V gene is TRBV18, the J gene TRBJ2-7; D may be TRBD2 (6 bases). Per germline, CDR1 KGHSH and CDR2 LQKENI. CDR3 length: 14 amino acids.